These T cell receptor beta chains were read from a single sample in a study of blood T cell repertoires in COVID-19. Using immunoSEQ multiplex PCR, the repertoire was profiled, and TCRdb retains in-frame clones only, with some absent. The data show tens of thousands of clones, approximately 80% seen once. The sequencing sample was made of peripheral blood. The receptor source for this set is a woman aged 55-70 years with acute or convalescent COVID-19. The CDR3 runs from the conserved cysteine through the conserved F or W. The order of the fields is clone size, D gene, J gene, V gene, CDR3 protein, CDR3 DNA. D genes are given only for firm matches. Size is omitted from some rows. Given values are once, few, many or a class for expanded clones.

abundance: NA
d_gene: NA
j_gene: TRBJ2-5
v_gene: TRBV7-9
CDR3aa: CASSLVRRQETQYF
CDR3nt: TGTGCCAGCAGCTTAGTTCGGCGGCAAGAGACCCAGTACTTC

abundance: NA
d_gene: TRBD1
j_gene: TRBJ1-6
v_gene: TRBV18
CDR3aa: CASSRTGERYNSPLHF
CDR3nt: TGTGCCAGCTCGCGTACAGGGGAACGCTATAATTCACCCCTCCACTTT

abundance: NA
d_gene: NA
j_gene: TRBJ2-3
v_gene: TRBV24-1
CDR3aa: CATSASLTFTDTQYF
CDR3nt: TGTGCCACCAGTGCTAGTCTCACTTTCACAGATACGCAGTATTTT

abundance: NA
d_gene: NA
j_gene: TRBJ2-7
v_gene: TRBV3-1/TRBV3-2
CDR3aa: CASSQEGDAYEQYF
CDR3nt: TGTGCCAGCAGCCAAGAAGGAGATGCCTACGAGCAGTACTTC

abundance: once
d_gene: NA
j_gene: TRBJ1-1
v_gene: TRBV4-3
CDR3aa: CASSQDRNTEAFF
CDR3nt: TGCGCCAGCAGCCAAGACAGGAACACTGAAGCTTTCTTT

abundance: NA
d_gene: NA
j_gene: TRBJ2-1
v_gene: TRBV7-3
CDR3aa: CASSLNAIGEQFF
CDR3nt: TGTGCCAGCAGCTTAAATGCTATTGGTGAGCAGTTCTTC

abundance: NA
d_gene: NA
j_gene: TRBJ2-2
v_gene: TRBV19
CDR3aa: CASTITGELFF
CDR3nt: TGTGCCAGTACCATCACCGGGGAGCTGTTTTTT

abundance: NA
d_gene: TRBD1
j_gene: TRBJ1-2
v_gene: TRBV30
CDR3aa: CAWTRQGGDGYTF
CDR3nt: TGTGCCTGGACTAGACAGGGGGGGGATGGCTACACCTTC

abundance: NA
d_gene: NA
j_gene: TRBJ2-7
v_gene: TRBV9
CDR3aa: CASSATESYEQYF
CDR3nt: TGTGCCAGCAGCGCCACAGAATCCTACGAGCAGTACTTC

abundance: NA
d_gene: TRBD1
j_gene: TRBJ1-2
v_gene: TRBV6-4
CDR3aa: CASRPSGTAYGYTF
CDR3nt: TGTGCCAGCAGACCTTCCGGGACAGCTTATGGCTACACCTTC

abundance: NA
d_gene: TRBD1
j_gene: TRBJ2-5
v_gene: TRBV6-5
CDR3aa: CASSTTGVAAQYF
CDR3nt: TGTGCCAGCAGTACGACAGGGGTCGCGGCCCAGTACTTC

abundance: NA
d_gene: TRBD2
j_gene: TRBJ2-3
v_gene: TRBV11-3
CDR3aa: CASSRLAPADTQYF
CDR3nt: TGTGCCAGCAGCCGACTAGCGCCCGCAGATACGCAGTATTTT

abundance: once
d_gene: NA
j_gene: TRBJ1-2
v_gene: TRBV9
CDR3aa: CASSGDGLEYGYTF
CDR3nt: TGTGCCAGCAGTGGAGATGGTCTTGAGTATGGCTACACCTTC

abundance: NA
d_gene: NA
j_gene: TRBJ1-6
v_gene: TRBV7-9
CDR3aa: CASSLAATGRNSPLHF
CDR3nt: TGTGCCAGCAGCTTAGCGGCGACAGGCCGTAATTCACCCCTCCACTTT

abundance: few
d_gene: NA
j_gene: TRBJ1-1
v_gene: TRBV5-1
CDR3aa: CASSPPRGEVTEAFF
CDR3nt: TGCGCCAGCAGCCCCCCTCGAGGGGAGGTCACTGAAGCTTTCTTT

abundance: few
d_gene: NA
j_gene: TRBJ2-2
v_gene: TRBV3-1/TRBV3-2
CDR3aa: CASSQAVTGELFF
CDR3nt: TGTGCCAGCAGCCAGGCAGTAACCGGGGAGCTGTTTTTT

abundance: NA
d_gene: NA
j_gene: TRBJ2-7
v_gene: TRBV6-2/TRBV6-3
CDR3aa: CASSYWLVYEQYF
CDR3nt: TGTGCCAGCAGTTACTGGCTAGTGTACGAGCAGTACTTC

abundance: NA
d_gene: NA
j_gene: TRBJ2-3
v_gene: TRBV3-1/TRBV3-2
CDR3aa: CASSQTGGRDTQYF
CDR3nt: TGTGCCAGCAGCCAAACGGGGGGCAGGGATACGCAGTATTTT

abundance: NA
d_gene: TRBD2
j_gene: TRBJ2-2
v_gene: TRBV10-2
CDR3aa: CASSDGAGGAGELFF
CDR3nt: TGCGCCAGCAGTGACGGAGCGGGGGGGGCCGGGGAGCTGTTTTTT

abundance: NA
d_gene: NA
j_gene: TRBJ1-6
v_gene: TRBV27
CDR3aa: CASSSPTRSRDSPLHF
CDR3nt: TGTGCCAGCAGCTCCCCAACGCGTAGCAGAGATTCACCCCTCCACTTT

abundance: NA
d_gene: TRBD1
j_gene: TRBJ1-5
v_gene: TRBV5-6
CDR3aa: CASSPGGGQPQHF
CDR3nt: TGTGCCAGCAGCCCAGGGGGCGGGCAGCCCCAGCATTTT

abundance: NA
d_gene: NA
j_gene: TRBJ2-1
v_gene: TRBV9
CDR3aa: CASSTRGTYNEQFF
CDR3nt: TGTGCCAGCAGCACTCGGGGGACCTACAATGAGCAGTTCTTC

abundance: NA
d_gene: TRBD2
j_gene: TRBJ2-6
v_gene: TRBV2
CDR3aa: CASRAGVSSGANVLTF
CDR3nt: TGTGCCAGCAGAGCGGGGGTAAGCTCTGGGGCCAACGTCCTGACTTTC

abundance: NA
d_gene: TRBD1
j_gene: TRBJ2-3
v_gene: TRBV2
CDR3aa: CASSLPGGGTDTQYF
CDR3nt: TGTGCCAGCAGTTTACCAGGGGGTGGAACAGATACGCAGTATTTT

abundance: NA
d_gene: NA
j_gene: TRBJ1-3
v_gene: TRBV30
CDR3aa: CAWDLVSGNTIYF
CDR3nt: TGTGCCTGGGATTTAGTCTCTGGAAACACCATATATTTT

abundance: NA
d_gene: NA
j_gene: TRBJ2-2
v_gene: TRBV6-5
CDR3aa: CASSYDRNTGELFF
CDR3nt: TGTGCCAGCAGTTACGACAGGAACACCGGGGAGCTGTTTTTT

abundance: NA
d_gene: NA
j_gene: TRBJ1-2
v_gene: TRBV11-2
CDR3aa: CASRAGGNYGYTF
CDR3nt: TGTGCCAGCAGGGCGGGGGGGAACTATGGCTACACCTTC

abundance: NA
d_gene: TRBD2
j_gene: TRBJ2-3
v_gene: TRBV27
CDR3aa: CASAPSSGGWDTQYF
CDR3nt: TGTGCCAGCGCCCCCAGTAGCGGGGGCTGGGATACGCAGTATTTT

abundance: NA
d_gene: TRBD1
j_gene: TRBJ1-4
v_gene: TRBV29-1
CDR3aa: CSVEGTGDEKLFF
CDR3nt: TGCAGCGTTGAGGGGACAGGGGATGAAAAACTGTTTTTT

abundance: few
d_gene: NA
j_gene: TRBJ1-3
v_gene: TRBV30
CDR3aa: CAWRRRLDSGNTIYF
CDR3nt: TGTGCCTGGAGACGGAGGTTAGACTCTGGAAACACCATATATTTT

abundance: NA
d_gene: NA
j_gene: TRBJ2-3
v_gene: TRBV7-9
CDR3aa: CASRGGRGFTDTQYF
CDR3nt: TGTGCCAGCAGAGGAGGGCGGGGCTTCACAGATACGCAGTATTTT

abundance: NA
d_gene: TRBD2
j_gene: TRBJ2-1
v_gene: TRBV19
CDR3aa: CASRVAGGPYNEQFF
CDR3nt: TGTGCCAGTAGAGTGGCGGGGGGGCCGTACAATGAGCAGTTCTTC

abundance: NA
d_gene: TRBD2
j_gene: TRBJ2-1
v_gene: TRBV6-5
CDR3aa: CASNPSGGLEQFF
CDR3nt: TGTGCCAGCAACCCTAGCGGGGGGCTTGAGCAGTTCTTC

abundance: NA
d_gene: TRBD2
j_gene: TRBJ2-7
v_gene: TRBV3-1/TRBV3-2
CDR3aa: CASSQVPGTTYEQYF
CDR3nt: TGTGCCAGCAGTCAAGTCCCCGGGACTACCTACGAGCAGTACTTC

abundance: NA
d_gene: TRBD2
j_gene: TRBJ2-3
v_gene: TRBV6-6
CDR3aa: CASSRVPAGRADTQYF
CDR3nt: TGTGCCAGCAGCCGTGTCCCAGCGGGGAGGGCAGATACGCAGTATTTT

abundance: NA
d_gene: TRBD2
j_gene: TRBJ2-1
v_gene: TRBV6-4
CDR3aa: CASAGTSGGYNEQFF
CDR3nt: TGTGCCAGCGCCGGGACTAGCGGGGGTTACAATGAGCAGTTCTTC

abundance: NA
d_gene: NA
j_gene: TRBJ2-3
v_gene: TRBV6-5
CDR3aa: CASSTWGEYTDTQYF
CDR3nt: TGTGCCAGCTCCACATGGGGGGAGTACACAGATACGCAGTATTTT

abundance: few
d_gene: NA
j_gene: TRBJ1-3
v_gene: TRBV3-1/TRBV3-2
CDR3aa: CASSRDGISGNTIYF
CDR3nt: TGTGCCAGCAGCCGAGACGGGATCTCTGGAAACACCATATATTTT

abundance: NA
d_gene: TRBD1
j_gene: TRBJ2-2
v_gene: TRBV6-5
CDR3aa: CASSYRGTGLTGELFF
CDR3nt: TGTGCCAGCAGTTACAGGGGGACAGGATTGACCGGGGAGCTGTTTTTT

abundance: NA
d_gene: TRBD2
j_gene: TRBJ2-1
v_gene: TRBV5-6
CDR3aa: CASSRRSGGALGEQFF
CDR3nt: TGTGCCAGCAGCAGAAGAAGCGGGGGGGCTCTCGGTGAGCAGTTCTTC

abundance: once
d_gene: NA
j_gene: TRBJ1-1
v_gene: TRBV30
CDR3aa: CAWSRVGSTPQAFF
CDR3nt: TGTGCCTGGAGTCGGGTGGGGAGTACTCCTCAAGCTTTCTTT

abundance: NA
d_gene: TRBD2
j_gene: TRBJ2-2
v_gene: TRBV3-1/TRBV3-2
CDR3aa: CASSREGGELFF
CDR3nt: TGTGCCAGCAGCCGGGAGGGCGGGGAGCTGTTTTTT

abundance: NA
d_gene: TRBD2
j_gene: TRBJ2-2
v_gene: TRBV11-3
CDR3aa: CASSPRTSGGSRELFF
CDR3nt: TGTGCCAGCAGCCCCCGGACTAGCGGGGGAAGCCGGGAGCTGTTTTTT

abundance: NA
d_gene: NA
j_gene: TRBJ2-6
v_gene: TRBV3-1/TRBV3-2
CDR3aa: CASSRDYSSPGANVLTF
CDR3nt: TGTGCCAGCAGCCGAGACTACAGCTCCCCTGGGGCCAACGTCCTGACTTTC

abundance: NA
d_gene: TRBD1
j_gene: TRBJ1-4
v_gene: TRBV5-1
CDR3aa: CASSPVGQGSEKLFF
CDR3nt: TGCGCCAGCAGCCCTGTCGGACAGGGTAGTGAAAAACTGTTTTTT

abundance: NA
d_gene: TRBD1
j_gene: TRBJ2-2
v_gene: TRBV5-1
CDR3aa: CASRTGGSSTGELFF
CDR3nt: TGCGCCAGCAGAACAGGGGGCAGTAGCACCGGGGAGCTGTTTTTT

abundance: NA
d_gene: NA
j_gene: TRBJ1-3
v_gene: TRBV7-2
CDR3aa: CASSPLATSGNTIYF
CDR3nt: TGTGCCAGCAGCCCCCTGGCCACCTCTGGAAACACCATATATTTT

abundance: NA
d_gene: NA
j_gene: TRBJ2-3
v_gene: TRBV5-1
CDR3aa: CASSLVAGADTQYF
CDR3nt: TGCGCCAGCAGCTTAGTAGCAGGGGCAGATACGCAGTATTTT

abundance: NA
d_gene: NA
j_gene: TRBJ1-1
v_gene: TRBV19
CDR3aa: CASSSEGRTEAFF
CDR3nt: TGTGCCAGTAGTTCGGAGGGGCGCACTGAAGCTTTCTTT

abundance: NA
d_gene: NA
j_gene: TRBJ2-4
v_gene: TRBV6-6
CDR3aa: CASSYSREGNIQYF
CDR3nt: TGTGCCAGCAGTTACTCGAGGGAAGGCAACATTCAGTACTTC

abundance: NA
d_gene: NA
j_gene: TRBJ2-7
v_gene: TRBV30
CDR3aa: CAWGGARRGYEQYF
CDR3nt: TGTGCGTGGGGGGGCGCCAGACGGGGCTACGAGCAGTACTTC

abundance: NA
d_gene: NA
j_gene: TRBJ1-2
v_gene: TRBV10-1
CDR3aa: CASSNEVYGYTF
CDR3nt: TGCGCCAGCTCCAACGAGGTCTATGGCTACACCTTC

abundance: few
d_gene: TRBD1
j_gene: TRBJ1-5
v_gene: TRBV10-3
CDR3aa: CATRTGQGDQPQHF
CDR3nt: TGTGCCACCCGAACGGGACAGGGGGATCAGCCCCAGCATTTT

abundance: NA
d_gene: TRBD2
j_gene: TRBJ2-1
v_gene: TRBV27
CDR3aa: CASGNRLAANEQFF
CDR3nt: TGTGCCAGCGGCAATAGACTAGCCGCCAATGAGCAGTTCTTC

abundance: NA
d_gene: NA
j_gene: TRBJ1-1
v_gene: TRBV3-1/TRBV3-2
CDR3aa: CASSDRINTEAFF
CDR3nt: TGTGCCAGCAGCGACAGGATAAACACTGAAGCTTTCTTT

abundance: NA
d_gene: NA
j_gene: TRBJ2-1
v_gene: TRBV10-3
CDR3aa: CAISESPSSYNEQFF
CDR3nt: TGTGCCATCAGTGAGTCGCCCAGCTCCTACAATGAGCAGTTCTTC

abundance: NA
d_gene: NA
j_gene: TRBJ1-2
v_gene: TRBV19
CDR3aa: CASRPPGYGYTF
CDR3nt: TGTGCCAGTAGACCCCCGGGCTATGGCTACACCTTC

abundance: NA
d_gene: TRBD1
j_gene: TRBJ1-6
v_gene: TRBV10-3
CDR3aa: CAISEPYPGTGNSPLHF
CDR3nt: TGTGCCATCAGTGAACCATATCCCGGGACAGGGAATTCACCCCTCCACTTT

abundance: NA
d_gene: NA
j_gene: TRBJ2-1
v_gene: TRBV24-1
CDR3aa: CATSDSYGEQFF
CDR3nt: TGTGCCACCAGTGATTCCTATGGTGAGCAGTTCTTC